This section outlines one T cell receptor (beta chain) sequence together with its context. One end of the junction fails to match germline, which may point to a read error. Data came from immunoSEQ multiplex PCR; TCRdb stores just in-frame clones and leaves some out. The data show about 170,000 clones, around four fifths seen once. The sample is drawn from a study of blood T cell repertoires in COVID-19. Turning to the study itself: Acute and convalescent COVID-19 samples came from the United States, Italy and Spain. T cells, B-cell-depleted T cells, or PBMCs supplied cDNA or gDNA.

The CDR3 loop spans 15 amino acids. Germline V gene lookup returns CDR1 SGHRS and CDR2 YFSETQ. This TCR was sampled from a woman in her sixties or seventies who had recovered from COVID-19. Sequencing was done on a sample of peripheral blood. The V gene is TRBV5-1, the J gene TRBJ2-7; D possibly corresponds to TRBD1 (8 bases). The CDR3 DNA sequence: TGCCCCAGCAGCTGGGGGGGGCAGGGGGCGAGTTGGCAGTACTTC. As protein: CPSSWGGQGASWQYF.